The present T cell receptor beta chain was sequenced within a study of T cell responses to AZD1222 COVID-19 vaccine. Study observations and caveats: Once two AZD1222 doses were given, Spike-specific TCR breadth and depth went up. Baseline serostatus was positive in only six AZD1222 recipients. Possibly, clonal diversity was underestimated; donors were largely white British and included more females.

Using immunoSEQ multiplex PCR, the repertoire was profiled, and TCRdb retains in-frame clones only, with some absent. The table records 200,000 to 250,000 clones, approximately 94% of them present only once. Germline CDR1 and CDR2: SQVTM and ANQGSEA. The V end was cut by 8 bases, the J end by 0 bases, with 19 bases between. CDR3 length: 15 amino acids. As concerns this clone: Its target is unknown.

The sequencing used peripheral blood, collected 28 days after the second dose of the MenACWY control vaccine. The chain has TRBV29-1 and TRBJ1-2; possible D gene TRBD1, 6 bases. This clonotype originated in an adult who received the MenACWY meningococcal vaccine as a control. The CDR3 sequence: CSQKDSLSANYGYTF. CDR3 in DNA: TGCAGCCAGAAGGACAGCCTTTCAGCTAACTATGGCTACACCTTC. The complete variable domain, with remaining parts taken from reference TRBV29-1 and TRBJ1-2, reads SAVISQKPSRDICQRGTSLTIQCQVDSQVTMMFWYRQQPGQSLTLIATANQGSEATYESGFVIDKFPISRPNLTFSTLTVSNMSPEDSSIYLCSQKDSLSANYGYTFGSGTRLTVV.